Presented here are 30 T cell receptor beta chains from one specimen sequenced in a study of T cells in tuberculosis. Time point in this sample: new active TB diagnosis, blood taken before or within 7 days of starting treatment. Method: immunoSEQ multiplex PCR; TCRdb's copy keeps in-frame clones and lacks some. The table has under 30,000 clones, approximately 90% seen once; the top ten hold around 7%. This sample comprised PBMCs, obtained at tuberculosis diagnosis. Source of these receptors: an adult with tuberculosis.

The rearrangement uses TRBV2 and TRBJ1-5, with TRBD1 identical over 8 bases. The CDR3 runs to 13 residues. V was pared by 6 bases and J by 5 bases, with 3 bases of the junction left unmatched. Germline V gives CDR1 SNHLY, CDR2 FYNNEI. CDR3 sequence: CASSQGADQPQHF. The CDR3 region has the DNA TGTGCCAGCAGCCAGGGGGCGGATCAGCCCCAGCATTTT.

The chain links TRBV10-3 to TRBJ1-1, with unresolved D. CDR1 ENHRY and CDR2 SYGVKD come from the germline V gene. V was clipped by 4 bases and J by 0 bases, with 3 bases between them. The CDR3 has 12 residues. The CDR3 DNA reads TGTGCCATCAGTGCTGTGAACACTGAAGCTTTCTTT. This sequence encodes CAISAVNTEAFF.

The chain recombines TRBV7-9 with TRBJ2-3; TRBD2 agrees at 8 bases. From germline, CDR1 is SEHNR and CDR2 FQNEAQ (reference sequence). CDR3 length: 16 residues. V dropped 1 base and J dropped 6; count of bases not matched to a gene: 9. CDR3 sequence (DNA): TGTGCCAGCAGCTTAGGAGCGGGAGTGCCGGCCGATACGCAGTATTTT. As protein: CASSLGAGVPADTQYF.

J is TRBJ2-5 and V is TRBV19; TRBD1 matches 10 bases. TRBJ2-7 explains the end of the DNA better; the J call may be wrong. Germline loops: CDR1 LNHDA, CDR2 SQIVND (reference sequence). This CDR3 has 15 amino acids. CDR3 protein: CASMGRGQGAYEQYF. The CDR3 bases are TGTGCCAGTATGGGACGTGGACAGGGGGCCTACGAGCAGTACTTC.

Here the CDR3 DNA reads TGTGCCTGGAGTGCTCCCCCGGGGAAAAATCAGCCCCAGCATTTT. Protein: CAWSAPPGKNQPQHF. This sequence joins TRBV30 and TRBJ1-5, with D hard to call. This CDR3 has 15 residues. Germline V CDR1 and CDR2: GTSNPN, SVGIG (reference sequence). The germline V and J ends were trimmed by 1 base and 4 bases, with 14 bases remaining between them.

This clone appeared a single time. The chain employs TRBV7-9 and TRBJ1-2; TRBD1 matches at 7 bases. The CDR3 length is 13 residues. The junction had 7 bases not matched to a gene; V was cut back by 1 base and J by 11 bases. Germline CDR1 is SEHNR and CDR2 is FQNEAQ (reference sequence). CDR3 residues: CASSLGQGSGYTF. The CDR3 nucleotides are TGTGCCAGCAGCTTAGGACAGGGATCAGGGTACACCTTC.

J is TRBJ2-7 and V is TRBV7-6; 7 bases agree with TRBD1. The CDR3 has 14 residues. The V segment lost 4 bases and the J segment 6 bases; nucleotides outside the gene matches: 9. CDR1 is SGHVS and CDR2 is FNYEAQ in the germline V gene. The CDR3 DNA reads TGTGCCAGCAGCTCCCGACAGGGAACATTCGAGCAGTACTTC. Translated: CASSSRQGTFEQYF.

V gene TRBV30 combines with J gene TRBJ1-4; 9 bases fit TRBD1. There are 14 residues in the CDR3. The germline V gene encodes CDR1 GTSNPN and CDR2 SVGIG (reference sequence). The V gene end was trimmed by 2 bases and the J gene end by 6 bases; junction bases not matched to a gene: 4. In DNA form, the CDR3 reads TGTGCCTGGAGTAGGTACAGGGGGCATGAAAAACTGTTTTTT. Translating gives CAWSRYRGHEKLFF.

V is TRBV28 and J is TRBJ1-6, with 7 bases that match TRBD1. Trimming cost V 5 bases and J 5 bases; bases outside gene matches: 18. This CDR3 is built from 19 residues. Germline CDR1 and CDR2: MDHEN and SYDVKM. CDR3 sequence (DNA): TGTGCCAGCAGTCTAGGGGGCCACAAGACAGGGAGAGATAATTCACCCCTCCACTTT. This gives the protein CASSLGGHKTGRDNSPLHF.

V is TRBV10-2 and J is TRBJ1-1; TRBD1 is a possible D gene (6 bases). This CDR3 spans 13 amino acids. Deletions cut 5 bases from V and 4 bases from J, with 11 bases between. Germline V gives CDR1 WSHSY, CDR2 SAAADI. CDR3 nucleotide sequence: TGCGCCAGCAGTCAACAGGGTAGCACTGAAGCTTTCTTT. It codes for CASSQQGSTEAFF.

The chain has TRBV10-3 and TRBJ2-3, with unresolved D. Trimming pared 1 base from V and 5 bases from J, leaving 4 bases between. The germline CDR1 and CDR2 sequences are ENHRY and SYGVKD. The CDR3 sequence is 12 residues long. CDR3 in DNA: TGTGCCATCAGTGAGTTCGGAGATACGCAGTATTTT. Protein sequence: CAISEFGDTQYF.

The CDR3 bases are TGCGCCAGCAGCCAAGATTCGCCTTTGGGAGGTACAGATACGCAGTATTTT. This sequence encodes CASSQDSPLGGTDTQYF. The chain recombines TRBV4-3 with TRBJ2-3; tentatively, D is TRBD2 (6 bases). There are 17 residues in the CDR3. The V gene's germline CDR1 is LGHNA and CDR2 YSLEER. V gave up 0 bases and J gave up 3 bases, with 16 bases separating them.

This clone was counted a single time. The rearrangement uses TRBV14 and TRBJ2-1, with 7 positions matching TRBD1. This CDR3 has 15 residues. The J segment lost 5 bases and the V segment lost 3 bases, leaving 7 bases of the junction unmatched. Looked up from germline, CDR1 is SGHDN and CDR2 is FVKESK. CDR3 in amino acids: CASSQRQGNHNEQFF. CDR3 nucleotides: TGTGCCAGCAGCCAGCGACAGGGAAACCACAATGAGCAGTTCTTC.

The chain recombines TRBV6-5 with TRBJ1-1, with D perhaps TRBD1 (5 bases). CDR1 MNHEY and CDR2 SVGAGI come from the germline V gene. The CDR3 consists of 13 residues. The V end was cut by 2 bases, the J end by 6 bases, with 10 bases between. CDR3 region: CASSYLGPSEAFF. CDR3 bases: TGTGCCAGCAGTTACCTGGGGCCCTCTGAAGCTTTCTTT.

The V and J genes are TRBV2 and TRBJ2-1; perhaps TRBD2 as D (5 bases). CDR1 and CDR2 (germline): SNHLY, FYNNEI. The CDR3 contains 13 residues. Trimming removed 4 bases from V and 5 bases from J, with 9 bases in between. In nucleotides, the CDR3 is TGTGCCAGCAGTGTATCGGGGAACAATGAGCAGTTCTTC. Protein sequence: CASSVSGNNEQFF.

The V and J genes are TRBV2 and TRBJ1-1; D might be TRBD1 (6 bases). V was pared by 8 bases and J by 4 bases, with 14 bases between. Germline V gene data show CDR1 as SNHLY and CDR2 as FYNNEI. The CDR3 runs to 13 residues. The CDR3 nucleotides read TGTGCCAGCTATTACAGGGAGGGCACTGAAGCTTTCTTT. The encoded protein is CASYYREGTEAFF. Full variable domain (outside the CDR3, taken from reference TRBV2 and TRBJ1-1): EPEVTQTPSHQVTQMGQEVILRCVPISNHLYFYWYRQILGQKVEFLVSFYNNEISEKSEIFDDQFSVERPDGSNFTLKIRSTKLEDSAMYFCASYYREGTEAFFGQGTRLTVV.

The V call is TRBV7-8, the J call TRBJ2-6; tentatively, D is TRBD2 (6 bases). Between the trimmed V and J ends, which lost 6 bases and 0 bases, there was a span of 15 bases. The CDR3 loop spans 17 amino acids. The V gene's germline CDR1 is SGHVS and CDR2 FQNEAQ. The CDR3 nucleotides read TGTGCCAGCAGTGAGGGGACTCGTAGCTCTGGGGCCAACGTCCTGACTTTC. This gives the protein CASSEGTRSSGANVLTF.

The chain combines TRBV30 with TRBJ1-1; D might be TRBD1 (6 bases). Germline lookup yields CDR1 GTSNPN and CDR2 SVGIG (reference sequence). Trimming took 5 bases from V and 1 from J, leaving 11 bases between them. The CDR3 runs to 13 residues. CDR3: CAWLAGANTEAFF. For the CDR3, the DNA is TGTGCCTGGTTAGCAGGGGCGAACACTGAAGCTTTCTTT.

V and J are TRBV7-8 and TRBJ1-6; 9 nucleotides align to TRBD1. This CDR3 comprises 15 residues. Unmatched junction bases numbered 1, after V lost 1 base and J lost 6 bases. CDR1 is SGHVS, CDR2 FQNEAQ, per germline. CDR3 amino acids: CASSLVQGANSPLHF. The CDR3 region has the DNA TGTGCCAGCAGCTTAGTACAGGGGGCTAATTCACCCCTCCACTTT. Variable domain in full (rest from reference TRBV7-8 and TRBJ1-6): GAGVSQSPRYKVAKRGQDVALRCDPISGHVSLFWYQQALGQGPEFLTYFQNEAQLDKSGLPSDRFFAERPEGSVSTLKIQRTQQEDSAVYLCASSLVQGANSPLHFGNGTRLTVT.

The J gene is TRBJ1-1, the V gene TRBV28; D is unresolved. The length of the CDR3 is 12 residues. V shed 4 bases and J shed 1 base, with 4 bases lying between them. Germline CDR1 and CDR2: MDHEN and SYDVKM. The CDR3 coding sequence is TGTGCCAGCAGTTGGAGGAACACTGAAGCTTTCTTT. It yields the protein CASSWRNTEAFF.

The chain is built from TRBV12-5 and TRBJ2-3; D is unresolved. The V end lost 6 bases, the J end lost 0 bases, and 10 bases lay between the germline ends. The V gene's germline CDR1 is LGHNT and CDR2 FRNRAP. This CDR3 comprises 14 residues. This chain's CDR3 is CASGRELSTDTQYF. In DNA, the CDR3 is TGTGCTAGTGGCCGCGAACTCAGCACAGATACGCAGTATTTT.

This clone appeared once. CDR3 protein: CASRGTGGSFGANVLTF. In DNA form, the CDR3 reads TGTGCCAGCAGGGGGACAGGGGGCAGCTTTGGGGCCAACGTCCTGACTTTC. The chain combines TRBV28 with TRBJ2-6; TRBD1 matches 12 bases. Germline-derived CDR1 and CDR2 are MDHEN and SYDVKM. V gave up 6 bases and J gave up 3 bases; unmatched junction bases: 6. The CDR3 totals 17 residues. Using reference TRBV28 and TRBJ2-6 for the parts outside the CDR3, the full variable domain is DVKVTQSSRYLVKRTGEKVFLECVQDMDHENMFWYRQDPGLGLRLIYFSYDVKMKEKGDIPEGYSVSREKKERFSLILESASTNQTSMYLCASRGTGGSFGANVLTFGAGSRLTVL.

The V call is TRBV6-5, the J call TRBJ1-2, with D possibly matching TRBD1 (5 bases). Germline CDR1 MNHEY, CDR2 SVGAGI. V lost 4 bases and J 0 bases, leaving 9 bases between the germline ends. The CDR3 covers 14 residues. The CDR3 coding sequence is TGTGCCAGCAGTTGGGGGGACGCTAACTATGGCTACACCTTC. It translates to CASSWGDANYGYTF.

The V call is TRBV11-2, the J call TRBJ1-1; D not resolved. Trimming left V 4 bases short and J 3 bases short, with 12 bases between. Germline loops: CDR1 SGHAT, CDR2 FQNNGV. The CDR3 covers 14 residues. The CDR3 loop reads CASSWEERDTEAFF. CDR3 DNA: TGTGCCAGCAGCTGGGAAGAGCGGGACACTGAAGCTTTCTTT.

This clone was detected only once. CDR3 sequence reads: CATLQREGSQSAGELFF. CDR3 nucleotide sequence: TGTGCCACCTTACAACGGGAGGGATCCCAGAGCGCCGGGGAGCTGTTTTTT. V and J are TRBV15 and TRBJ2-2; 8 bases map to TRBD2. The CDR3 is 17 residues long. Germline V gene sequence: CDR1 LNHNV, CDR2 YYDKDF (reference sequence). V dropped 8 bases and J dropped 6; count of bases not matched to a gene: 17.

This rearrangement joins TRBV6-1 to TRBJ2-7, with a possible D match to TRBD1 (6 bases). The germline V gene has CDR1 MNHNS and CDR2 SASEGT. Deletions cut 7 bases from V and 4 bases from J, with 14 bases between. This CDR3 is built from 13 residues. CDR3 sequence: CASTRTEGYEQYF. The DNA for the CDR3 is TGTGCCAGCACCCGGACAGAGGGATACGAGCAGTACTTC.

The chain has TRBV28 and TRBJ1-2; TRBD1 matches at 7 bases. The CDR3 has 14 residues. Germline values: CDR1 MDHEN, CDR2 SYDVKM. Losses at the gene ends were 4 bases for V and 0 bases for J; bases not matched to a gene: 2. The CDR3: CASSSGTANYGYTF. DNA for the CDR3: TGTGCCAGCAGTTCCGGGACAGCTAACTATGGCTACACCTTC.

This clone was observed a single time. The chain has TRBV6-4 and TRBJ2-2, with D perhaps matching TRBD1 (6 bases). Deletions cut 3 bases from V and 4 bases from J, with 12 bases between. Germline CDR1 reads MRHNA; CDR2 reads SNTAGT. This CDR3 has 15 residues. CDR3 bases: TGTGCCAGCAGTGAGGAAACAGGGACCACCGGGGAGCTGTTTTTT. This encodes CASSEETGTTGELFF.

J is TRBJ1-5 and V is TRBV28; D uncertain. The CDR3 sequence is 12 residues long. The V end lost 9 bases, the J end lost 0 bases, and 6 bases lay between the germline ends. The germline gives CDR1 MDHEN, CDR2 SYDVKM. CDR3 residues: CASRSSNQPQHF. As DNA, the CDR3 is TGTGCCAGTCGGAGTAGCAATCAGCCCCAGCATTTT.

The chain combines TRBV19 with TRBJ2-7; 7 bases map to TRBD1. Trimming took 5 bases from V and 1 from J; bases not matched to a gene: 5. Per the germline V gene, CDR1 is LNHDA and CDR2 is SQIVND (reference sequence). The CDR3 runs 14 residues. The CDR3 DNA sequence: TGTGCCAGTAGTGACCGGACAGGATCCTACGAGCAGTACTTC. Its protein is CASSDRTGSYEQYF.